The 11 T cell receptor beta chains reported below all come from one sample, sequenced in a study of Graves' ophthalmopathy and Graves' hyperthyroidism. Amplification targeted the TCR beta CDR3 regions, with RNA transcripts as the source material. HTBI-primed first-round RT-PCR preceded second-round multiplex PCR. Using its own MiXCR run on the multiplex PCR reads, TCRdb lists one record per CDR3 protein. The sample includes about 590,000 distinct CDR3 sequences, under 45% of them seen just once. Sequencing was carried out using peripheral blood or thyroid tissue (not recorded which). The source is an adult man with Graves' hyperthyroidism.

This clonotype was detected once. This sequence joins TRBV5-1 and TRBJ2-3; TRBD2 matches 7 bases. V dropped 5 bases and J dropped 2; count of bases not matched to a gene: 8. There are 15 residues in the CDR3. The germline V gene has CDR1 SGHRS and CDR2 YFSETQ. CDR3 in amino acids: CASSRGGTYTDTQYF. The DNA for the CDR3 is TGCGCCAGCAGTAGGGGAGGGACCTACACAGATACGCAGTATTTT.

This clonotype has a single count. This rearrangement joins TRBV7-9 to TRBJ2-5, with TRBD1 matching 10 bases. The V and J ends lost 3 bases and 4 bases, in that order; junction bases with no gene match: 14. CDR1 is SEHNR, CDR2 FQNEAQ, per germline (reference sequence). CDR3 length: 18 amino acids. The CDR3 bases are TGTGCCAGCAGCTTCCGGGACAGGGGAAAGGAAATCGGAGAGACCCAGTACTTC. Residues: CASSFRDRGKEIGETQYF.

This clonotype appeared many times. J is TRBJ2-7 and V is TRBV3-1; D unresolved. The CDR3 is 12 amino acids. V lost 1 base and J 7 bases, leaving 8 bases between the germline ends. CDR1 LGHDT and CDR2 YNNKEL come from the germline V gene (reference sequence). CDR3 in DNA: TGTGCCAGCAGCCAAGGGGTGGGGGAGCAGTACTTC. Translated, it gives CASSQGVGEQYF.

At least ten counts were recorded for this clonotype. In DNA form, the CDR3 reads TGTGCCAGCAGCCTTAAAAGGGTTGGGGCAGATGAAAAACTGTTTTTT. Protein product: CASSLKRVGADEKLFF. V and J are TRBV7-9 and TRBJ1-4; D is perhaps TRBD1 (5 bases). V lost 5 bases to trimming and J lost 6 bases, with 19 bases between them. Germline V gene data show CDR1 as SEHNR and CDR2 as FQNEAQ (reference sequence). The CDR3 covers 16 residues.

Concerning this clonotype itself: One end of the junction varies from germline; a read error may be responsible. The chain uses TRBV7-2 and TRBJ2-2, with D possibly TRBD1 on 5 matching bases. Germline CDR1 is SGHTA and CDR2 is FQGNSA. The CDR3 is 15 amino acids. In nucleotides, the CDR3 is TGTGCCGGCAGCCCTCGGACAATCCTCACCGGGGAGCTGTTTTTT. This translates into CAGSPRTILTGELFF.

The chain couples TRBV18 to TRBJ2-7; perhaps D is TRBD1 or TRBD2 (5 bases each). This CDR3 has 14 amino acids. Germline V gene data show CDR1 as KGHSH and CDR2 as LQKENI. Trimming left V 0 bases short and J 2 bases short, with 8 bases between. The CDR3 loop is CASSPPGPAYEQYF. CDR3 in DNA: TGTGCCAGCTCACCACCGGGACCTGCCTACGAGCAGTACTTC.

This clonotype showed up many times. This chain uses TRBV6-1 with TRBJ1-6, with TRBD1 matching over 7 bases. V trimming: 2 bases; J trimming: 8 bases; junction bases outside the gene matches: 3. The CDR3 contains 14 residues. CDR1 is MNHNS and CDR2 is SASEGT in the germline V gene. The CDR3 DNA follows: TGTGCCAGCAGTGAAACAGGGGTGGATTCACCCCTCCACTTT. This gives the protein CASSETGVDSPLHF.

This clonotype was observed many times. The CDR3 DNA is TGTGCCAGCAGCTTGGAGGTAGCGACGTTCTACGAGCAGTACTTC. Its translation: CASSLEVATFYEQYF. This chain uses TRBV5-8 with TRBJ2-7, with D maybe TRBD2 (5 bases). This CDR3 comprises 15 residues. Germline CDR1 reads SGHTS; CDR2 reads YDEGEE. Trimming took 0 bases from V and 3 from J, leaving 13 bases between them.

The chain links TRBV29-1 to TRBJ2-2; D remains ambiguous. Germline values: CDR1 SQVTM, CDR2 ANQGSEA. V lost 7 bases, J lost 8 bases, and 11 bases lay in between. The CDR3 is 11 residues long. The CDR3 here is CSARLRGELFF. CDR3 nucleotide sequence: TGCAGCGCTAGACTGCGAGGGGAGCTGTTTTTT.

The V and J genes are TRBV29-1 and TRBJ1-2; D perhaps matches TRBD1 (6 bases). The V gene's germline CDR1 is SQVTM and CDR2 ANQGSEA. With 5 bases removed from V and 0 bases from J, the gap between germline ends came to 13 bases. The CDR3 covers 14 residues. Written as DNA, the CDR3 is TGCAGCGTTAAAAGGGAGGGGGCTAACTATGGCTACACCTTC. Its translation: CSVKREGANYGYTF.

The chain employs TRBV20-1 and TRBJ1-1; D is perhaps TRBD1 (5 bases). Germline CDR1 and CDR2: DFQATT and SNEGSKA (reference sequence). The length of the CDR3 is 13 residues. Trimming pared 1 base from V and 3 bases from J, leaving 9 bases between. CDR3 in DNA: TGCAGTGCTAGAGTGGGGGAGTACACTGAAGCTTTCTTT. This codes for CSARVGEYTEAFF.